This TCR beta chain was sequenced in a study of T cell responses to AZD1222 COVID-19 vaccine. Assay used: immunoSEQ multiplex PCR; TCRdb lists only in-frame clones, some missing. This sample has 98,000 or so clones, with around 90% found just once. V was shortened by 5 bases and J by 7 bases, with 18 bases between the two germline ends. This CDR3 contains 16 residues. Germline V gene lookup returns CDR1 LNHDA and CDR2 SQIVND (reference sequence). The origin of this receptor is an adult in good health. The genes are TRBV19 and TRBJ1-6, with D tentatively TRBD1 (5 bases). The source material was peripheral blood, sampled on day 0 of AZD1222 vaccination. Here the CDR3 DNA reads TGTGCCAGTAGTCGGACAACCGTTATTAAAAATTCACCCCTCCACTTT. Encoded protein: CASSRTTVIKNSPLHF.